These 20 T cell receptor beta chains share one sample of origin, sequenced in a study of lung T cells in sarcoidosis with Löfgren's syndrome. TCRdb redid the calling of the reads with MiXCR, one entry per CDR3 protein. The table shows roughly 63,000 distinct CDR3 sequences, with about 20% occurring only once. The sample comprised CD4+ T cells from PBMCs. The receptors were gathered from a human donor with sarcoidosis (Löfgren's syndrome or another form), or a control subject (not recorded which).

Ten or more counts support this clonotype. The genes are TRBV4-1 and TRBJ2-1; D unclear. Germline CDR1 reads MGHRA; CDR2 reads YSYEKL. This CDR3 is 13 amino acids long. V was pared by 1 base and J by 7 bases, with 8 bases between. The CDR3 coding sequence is TGCGCCAGCAGCCAAGCCCGACGAAATGAGCAGTTCTTC. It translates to CASSQARRNEQFF.

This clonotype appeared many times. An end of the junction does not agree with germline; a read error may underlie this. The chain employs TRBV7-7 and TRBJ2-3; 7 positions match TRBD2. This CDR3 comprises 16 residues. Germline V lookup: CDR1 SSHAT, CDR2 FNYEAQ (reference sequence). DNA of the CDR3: TGTGCTAGCAGCTGGCTAGCGGAGAGGGGCACAGATACGCAGTATTTT. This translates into CASSWLAERGTDTQYF.

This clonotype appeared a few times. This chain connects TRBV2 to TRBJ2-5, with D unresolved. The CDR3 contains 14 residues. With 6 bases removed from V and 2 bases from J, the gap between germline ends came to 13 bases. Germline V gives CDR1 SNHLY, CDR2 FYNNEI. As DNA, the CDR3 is TGTGCCAGCAGCAAAGACTGGTCACAAGAGACCCAGTACTTC. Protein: CASSKDWSQETQYF.

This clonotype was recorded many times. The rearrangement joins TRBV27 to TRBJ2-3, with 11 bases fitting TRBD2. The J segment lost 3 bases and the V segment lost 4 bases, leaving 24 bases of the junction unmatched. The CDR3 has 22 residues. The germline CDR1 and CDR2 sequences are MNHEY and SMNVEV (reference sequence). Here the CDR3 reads CASSSSRAGLAGQGPRTDTQYF. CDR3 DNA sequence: TGTGCCAGCAGTTCAAGCCGGGCCGGACTAGCGGGTCAGGGGCCGAGGACAGATACGCAGTATTTT.

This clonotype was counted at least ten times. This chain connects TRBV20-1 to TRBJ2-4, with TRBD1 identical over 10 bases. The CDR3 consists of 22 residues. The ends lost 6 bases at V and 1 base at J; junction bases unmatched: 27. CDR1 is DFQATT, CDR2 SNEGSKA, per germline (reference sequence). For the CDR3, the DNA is TGCAGTGCCACTGGTCTGAACCCGACGTGGGACAGGGGATTCGAGGCCAAAAACATTCAGTACTTC. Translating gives CSATGLNPTWDRGFEAKNIQYF.

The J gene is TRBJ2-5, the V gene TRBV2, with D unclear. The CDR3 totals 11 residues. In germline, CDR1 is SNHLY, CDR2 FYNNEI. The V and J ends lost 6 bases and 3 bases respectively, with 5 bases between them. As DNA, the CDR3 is TGTGCCAGCAGAGGAGAAGAGACCCAGTACTTC. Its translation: CASRGEETQYF.

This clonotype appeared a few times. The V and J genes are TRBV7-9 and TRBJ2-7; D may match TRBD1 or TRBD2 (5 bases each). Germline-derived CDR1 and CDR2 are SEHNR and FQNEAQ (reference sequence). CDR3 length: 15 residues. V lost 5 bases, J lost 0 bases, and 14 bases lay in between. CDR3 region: CASSPGRTSSYEQYV. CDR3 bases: TGTGCCAGCAGCCCGGGACGGACGTCCTCCTACGAGCAGTACGTC.

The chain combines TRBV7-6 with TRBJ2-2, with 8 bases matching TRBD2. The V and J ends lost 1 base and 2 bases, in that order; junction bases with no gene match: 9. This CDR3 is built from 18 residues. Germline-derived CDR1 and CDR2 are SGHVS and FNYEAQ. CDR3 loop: CASSLGPGGPGNTGELFF. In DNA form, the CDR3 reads TGTGCCAGCAGCTTAGGTCCGGGAGGGCCTGGAAACACCGGGGAGCTGTTTTTT. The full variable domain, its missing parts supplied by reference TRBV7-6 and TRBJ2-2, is GAGVSQSPRYKVTKRGQDVALRCDPISGHVSLYWYRQALGQGPEFLTYFNYEAQQDKSGLPNDRFSAERPEGSISTLTIQRTEQRDSAMYRCASSLGPGGPGNTGELFFGEGSRLTVL.

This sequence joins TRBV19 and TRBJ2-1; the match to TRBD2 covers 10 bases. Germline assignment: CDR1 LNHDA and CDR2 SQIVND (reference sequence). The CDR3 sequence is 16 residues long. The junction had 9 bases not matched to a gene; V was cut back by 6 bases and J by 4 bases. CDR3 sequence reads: CASRPVAGGLYNEQFF. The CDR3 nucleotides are TGTGCCAGTAGACCCGTAGCGGGAGGCCTTTACAATGAGCAGTTCTTC.

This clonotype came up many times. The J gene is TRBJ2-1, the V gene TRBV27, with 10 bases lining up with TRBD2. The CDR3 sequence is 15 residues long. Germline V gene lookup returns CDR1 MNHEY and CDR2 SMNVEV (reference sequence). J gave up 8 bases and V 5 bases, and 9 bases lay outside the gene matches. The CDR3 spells CASSSGRANLYEQFF. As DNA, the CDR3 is TGTGCCAGCAGTAGCGGGAGGGCAAACCTATATGAGCAGTTCTTC.

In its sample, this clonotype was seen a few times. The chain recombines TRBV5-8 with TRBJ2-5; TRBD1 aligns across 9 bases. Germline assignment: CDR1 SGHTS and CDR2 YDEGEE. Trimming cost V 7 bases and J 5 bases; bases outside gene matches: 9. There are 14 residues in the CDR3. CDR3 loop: CASPGTGIGETQYF. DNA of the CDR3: TGTGCCAGCCCCGGGACAGGGATCGGGGAGACCCAGTACTTC.

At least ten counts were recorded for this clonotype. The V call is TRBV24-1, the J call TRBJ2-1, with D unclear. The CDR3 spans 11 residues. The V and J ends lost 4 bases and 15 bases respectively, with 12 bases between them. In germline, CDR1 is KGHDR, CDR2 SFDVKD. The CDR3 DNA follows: TGTGCCACCAGTGACCCCTCAAGCTGGTTCTTC. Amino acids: CATSDPSSWFF.

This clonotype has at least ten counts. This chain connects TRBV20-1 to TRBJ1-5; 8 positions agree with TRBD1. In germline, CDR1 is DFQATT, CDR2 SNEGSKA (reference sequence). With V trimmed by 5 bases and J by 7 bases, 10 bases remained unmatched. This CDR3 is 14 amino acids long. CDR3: CSAWAGGDLQPQHF. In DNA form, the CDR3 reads TGCAGTGCTTGGGCAGGGGGCGATTTGCAGCCCCAGCATTTT.

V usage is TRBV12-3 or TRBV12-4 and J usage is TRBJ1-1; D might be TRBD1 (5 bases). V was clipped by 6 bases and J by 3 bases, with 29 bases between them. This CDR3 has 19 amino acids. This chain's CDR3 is CASRSRAGHTSTRDTEAFF. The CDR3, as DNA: TGTGCCAGCAGGAGTAGGGCAGGGCATACGTCCACCAGGGACACTGAAGCTTTCTTT.

The CDR3 spells CASSQTGGSGNTIYF. The CDR3 DNA reads TGTGCCAGCAGTCAGACAGGGGGCTCTGGAAACACCATATATTTT. The gene calls are TRBV7-6 and TRBJ1-3, with 9 bases that match TRBD1. The junction had 3 bases not matched to a gene; V was cut back by 6 bases and J by 0 bases. CDR3 size: 15 residues. CDR1 and CDR2 (germline): SGHVS, FNYEAQ.

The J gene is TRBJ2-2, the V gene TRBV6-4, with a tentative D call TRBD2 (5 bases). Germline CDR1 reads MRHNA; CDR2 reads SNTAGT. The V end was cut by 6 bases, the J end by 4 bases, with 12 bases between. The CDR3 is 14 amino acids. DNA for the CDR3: TGTGCCAGCAGAGTAGGACTGAGCACCGGGGAGCTGTTTTTT. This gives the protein CASRVGLSTGELFF.

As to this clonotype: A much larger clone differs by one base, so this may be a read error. CDR3 nucleotides: TGCGCCAGCAGTGTGAGCAGGCGCAATCAGCCCCAGCATTTT. Translated, it gives CASSVSRRNQPQHF. This chain links TRBV10-1 with TRBJ1-5; D is unresolved. Germline CDR1 reads WNHNN; CDR2 reads SYGVQD (reference sequence). The length of the CDR3 is 14 residues. Trimming removed 4 bases at V and 2 bases at J, with 9 bases between.

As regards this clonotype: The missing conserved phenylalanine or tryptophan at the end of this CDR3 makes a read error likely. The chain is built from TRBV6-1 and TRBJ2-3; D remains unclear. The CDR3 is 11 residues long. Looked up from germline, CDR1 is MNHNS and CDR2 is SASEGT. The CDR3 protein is CVSSTRDTQYI. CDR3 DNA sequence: TGTGTCAGCAGTACCCGGGATACGCAGTATATT.

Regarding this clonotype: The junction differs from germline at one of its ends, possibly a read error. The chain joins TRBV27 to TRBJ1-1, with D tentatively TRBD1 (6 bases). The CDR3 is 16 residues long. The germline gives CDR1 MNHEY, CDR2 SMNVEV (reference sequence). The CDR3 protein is CASSPPWKGVFTEAFF. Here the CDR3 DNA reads TGCGCCAGCAGTCCTCCTTGGAAGGGGGTTTTCACTGAAGCTTTCTTT.

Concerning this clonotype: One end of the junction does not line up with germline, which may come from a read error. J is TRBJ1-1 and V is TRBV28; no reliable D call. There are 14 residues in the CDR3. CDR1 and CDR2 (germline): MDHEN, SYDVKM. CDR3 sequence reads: CASSPGGMNIEAFF. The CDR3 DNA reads TGTGCCAGCAGCCCTGGTGGGATGAACATTGAAGCTTTCTTT.